The clone carrying this TCR beta chain was counted at least ten times. The antigen remains unidentified. Using its own MiXCR run on the 5' RACE reads, TCRdb lists one record per CDR3 protein. This repertoire shows about 63,000 distinct CDR3 sequences, 6.5% to 9% found once; its top ten account for 36%. The data are from a study of T cells after yellow fever vaccination. The study, taken as a whole, reports: The secondary T-cell response peaked on day 5, not day 15, but was weaker.

Trimming took 3 bases from V and 4 from J, leaving 10 bases between them. CDR3 length: 13 residues. Germline V gene data show CDR1 as KGHSH and CDR2 as LQKENI. This TCR derives from a man aged 25 to 40 who received the YFV17D yellow fever vaccine. The sequences come from CD8+ T cells sorted from PBMCs, collected 15 days after the yellow fever booster vaccination. V is TRBV18 and J is TRBJ2-7; no clear D. CDR3 DNA: TGTGCCAGCTCACCCTGGACGAGTTACGAGCAGTACTTC. Its translation: CASSPWTSYEQYF.